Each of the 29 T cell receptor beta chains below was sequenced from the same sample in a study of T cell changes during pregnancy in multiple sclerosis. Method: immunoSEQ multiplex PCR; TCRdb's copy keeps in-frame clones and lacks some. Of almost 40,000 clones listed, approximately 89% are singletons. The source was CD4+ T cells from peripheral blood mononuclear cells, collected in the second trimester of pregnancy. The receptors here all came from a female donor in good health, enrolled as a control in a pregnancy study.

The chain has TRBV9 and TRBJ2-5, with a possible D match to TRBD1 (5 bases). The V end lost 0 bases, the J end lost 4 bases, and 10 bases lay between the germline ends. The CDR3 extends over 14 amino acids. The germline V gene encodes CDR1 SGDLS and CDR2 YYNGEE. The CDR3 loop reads CASSVGTTAETQYF. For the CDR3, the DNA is TGTGCCAGCAGCGTAGGGACAACGGCAGAGACCCAGTACTTC.

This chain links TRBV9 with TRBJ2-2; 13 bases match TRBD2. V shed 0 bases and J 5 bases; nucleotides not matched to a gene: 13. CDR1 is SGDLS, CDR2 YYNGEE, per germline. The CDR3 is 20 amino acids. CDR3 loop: CASSVGLAGGAGFRTGELFF. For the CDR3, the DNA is TGTGCCAGCAGCGTAGGACTAGCGGGGGGTGCGGGCTTTCGGACCGGGGAGCTGTTTTTT.

CDR3 in DNA: TGTGCCAGCTCACCCCGCAGAACCACATTGGATACGCAGTATTTT. The encoded protein is CASSPRRTTLDTQYF. The chain links TRBV18 to TRBJ2-3, with D unresolved. The germline gives CDR1 KGHSH, CDR2 LQKENI. Trimming took 3 bases from V and 6 from J, leaving 16 bases between them. The CDR3 loop spans 15 amino acids.

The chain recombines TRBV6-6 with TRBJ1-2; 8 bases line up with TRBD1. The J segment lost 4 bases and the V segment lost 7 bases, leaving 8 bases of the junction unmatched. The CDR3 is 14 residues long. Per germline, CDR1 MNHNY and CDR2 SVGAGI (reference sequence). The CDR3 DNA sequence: TGTGCCAGCACCACGCAGGGGGCGAGCTATGGCTACACCTTC. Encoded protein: CASTTQGASYGYTF.

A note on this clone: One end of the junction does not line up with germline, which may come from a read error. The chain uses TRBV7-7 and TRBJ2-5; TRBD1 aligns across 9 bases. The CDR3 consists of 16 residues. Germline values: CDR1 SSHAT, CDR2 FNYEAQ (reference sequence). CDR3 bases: TGTGCTAGCAGCTTAGGCCGAACAGGGGGCGCGGAGACCCAGTACTTC. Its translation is CASSLGRTGGAETQYF. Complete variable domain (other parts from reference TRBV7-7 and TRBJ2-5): GAGVSQSPRYKVTKRGQDVTLRCDPISSHATLYWYQQALGQGPEFLTYFNYEAQPDKSGLPSDRFSAERPEGSISTLTIQRTEQRDSAMYRCASSLGRTGGAETQYFGPGTRLLVL.

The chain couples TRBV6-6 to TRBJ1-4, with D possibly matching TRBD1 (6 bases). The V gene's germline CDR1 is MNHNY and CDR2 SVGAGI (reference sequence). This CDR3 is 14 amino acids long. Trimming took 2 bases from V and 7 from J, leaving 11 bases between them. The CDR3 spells CASSYGQFGEKLFF. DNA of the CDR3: TGTGCCAGCAGTTACGGACAGTTCGGTGAAAAACTGTTTTTT.

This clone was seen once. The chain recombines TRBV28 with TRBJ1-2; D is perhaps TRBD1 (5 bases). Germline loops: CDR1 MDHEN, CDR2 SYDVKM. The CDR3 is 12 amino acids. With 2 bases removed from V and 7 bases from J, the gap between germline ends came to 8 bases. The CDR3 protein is CASSLPRGGYTF. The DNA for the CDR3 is TGTGCCAGCAGTTTACCAAGGGGTGGCTACACCTTC.

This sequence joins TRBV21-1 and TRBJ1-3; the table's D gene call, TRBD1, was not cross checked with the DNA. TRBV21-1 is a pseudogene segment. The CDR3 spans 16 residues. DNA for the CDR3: TGTGCCAGCAGCAAAAAGGGGTCAGGGACTGGAAACACCATATATTTT. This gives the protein CASSKKGSGTGNTIYF.

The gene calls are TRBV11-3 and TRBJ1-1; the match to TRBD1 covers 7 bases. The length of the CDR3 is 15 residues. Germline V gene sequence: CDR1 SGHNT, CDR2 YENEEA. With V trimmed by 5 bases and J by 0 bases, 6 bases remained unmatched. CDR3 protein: CASSLGQGVNTEAFF. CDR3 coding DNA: TGTGCCAGCAGCCTGGGTCAGGGGGTGAACACTGAAGCTTTCTTT. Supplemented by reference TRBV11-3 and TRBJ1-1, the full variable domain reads EAGVVQSPRYKIIEKKQPVAFWCNPISGHNTLYWYLQNLGQGPELLIRYENEEAVDDSQLPKDRFSAERLKGVDSTLKIQPAELGDSAVYLCASSLGQGVNTEAFFGQGTRLTVV.

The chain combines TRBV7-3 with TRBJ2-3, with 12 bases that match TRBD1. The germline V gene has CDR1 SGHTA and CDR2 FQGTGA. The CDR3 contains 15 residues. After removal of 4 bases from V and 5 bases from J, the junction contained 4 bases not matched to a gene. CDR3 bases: TGTGCCAGCAGCTGGGGACAGGGGGCCGAAGATACGCAGTATTTT. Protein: CASSWGQGAEDTQYF.

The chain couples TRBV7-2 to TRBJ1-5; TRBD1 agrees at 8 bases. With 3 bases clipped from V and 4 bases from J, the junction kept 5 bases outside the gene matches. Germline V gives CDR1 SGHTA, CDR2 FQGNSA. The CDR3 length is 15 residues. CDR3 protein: CASSFRTGSNQPQHF. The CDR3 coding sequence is TGTGCCAGCAGCTTTAGGACAGGGTCAAATCAGCCCCAGCATTTT.

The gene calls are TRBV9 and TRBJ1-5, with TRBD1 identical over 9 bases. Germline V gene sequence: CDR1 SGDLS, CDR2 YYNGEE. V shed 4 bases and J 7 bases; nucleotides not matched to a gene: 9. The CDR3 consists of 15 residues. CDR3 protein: CASSLGQGPQQPQHF. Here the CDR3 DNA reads TGTGCCAGCAGCCTGGGACAGGGCCCGCAACAGCCCCAGCATTTT.

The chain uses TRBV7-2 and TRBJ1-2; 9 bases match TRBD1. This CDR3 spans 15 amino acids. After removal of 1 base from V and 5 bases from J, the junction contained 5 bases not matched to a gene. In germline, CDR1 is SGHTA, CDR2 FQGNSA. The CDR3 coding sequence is TGTGCCAGCAGCTTAGAGACAGGGGGTGGATATGGCTACACCTTC. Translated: CASSLETGGGYGYTF.

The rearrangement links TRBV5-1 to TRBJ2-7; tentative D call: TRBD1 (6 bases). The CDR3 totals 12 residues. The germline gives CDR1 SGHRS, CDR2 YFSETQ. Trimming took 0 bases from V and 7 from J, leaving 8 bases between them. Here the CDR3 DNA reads TGCGCCAGCAGCTTGGAAGGGGGTGAGCAGTACTTC. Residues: CASSLEGGEQYF.

CDR3 region: CASSQESGQGTGGYTF. CDR3 in DNA: TGCGCCAGCAGCCAAGAGTCGGGACAGGGGACCGGTGGCTACACCTTC. V gene TRBV4-3 combines with J gene TRBJ1-2; 10 nucleotides agree with TRBD1. The V segment lost 0 bases and the J segment 7 bases; nucleotides outside the gene matches: 8. The CDR3 is 16 residues long. Looked up from germline, CDR1 is LGHNA and CDR2 is YSLEER.

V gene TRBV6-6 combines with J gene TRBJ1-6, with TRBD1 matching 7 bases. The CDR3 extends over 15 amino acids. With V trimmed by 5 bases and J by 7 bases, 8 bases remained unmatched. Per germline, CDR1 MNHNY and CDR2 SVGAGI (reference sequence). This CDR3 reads CASSSPGTDNSPLHF. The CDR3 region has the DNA TGTGCCAGCAGTAGCCCGGGGACAGACAATTCACCCCTCCACTTT.

The CDR3 sequence is CASSLSLISLLGYTF. DNA for the CDR3: TGTGCCAGCAGCCTGAGCCTCATATCCTTGCTCGGCTACACCTTC. The chain recombines TRBV7-8 with TRBJ1-2; no firm D call. Germline assignment: CDR1 SGHVS and CDR2 FQNEAQ. V lost 5 bases and J 8 bases, leaving 21 bases between the germline ends. This CDR3 is 15 amino acids long.

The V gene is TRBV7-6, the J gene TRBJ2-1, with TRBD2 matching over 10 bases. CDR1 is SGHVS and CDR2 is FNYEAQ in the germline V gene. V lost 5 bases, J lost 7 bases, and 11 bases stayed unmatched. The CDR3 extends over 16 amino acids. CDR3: CASSPQLAGPLNEQFF. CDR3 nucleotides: TGTGCCAGCAGCCCACAACTAGCGGGGCCCTTAAATGAGCAGTTCTTC.

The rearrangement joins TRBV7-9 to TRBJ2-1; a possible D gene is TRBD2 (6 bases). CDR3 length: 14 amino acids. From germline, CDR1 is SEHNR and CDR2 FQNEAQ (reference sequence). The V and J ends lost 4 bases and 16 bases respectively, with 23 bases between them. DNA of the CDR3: TGTGCCAGCAGCTCGGGAGTAGGACAAAGGGTAGAATTCTTC. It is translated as CASSSGVGQRVEFF.

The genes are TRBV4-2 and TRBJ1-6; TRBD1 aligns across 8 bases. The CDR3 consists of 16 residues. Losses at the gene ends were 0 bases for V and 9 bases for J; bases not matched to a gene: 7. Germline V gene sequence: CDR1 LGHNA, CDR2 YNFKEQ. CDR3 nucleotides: TGTGCCAGCAGCCAAGATAGAACAGGGGGTACTTCACCCCTCCACTTT. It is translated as CASSQDRTGGTSPLHF.

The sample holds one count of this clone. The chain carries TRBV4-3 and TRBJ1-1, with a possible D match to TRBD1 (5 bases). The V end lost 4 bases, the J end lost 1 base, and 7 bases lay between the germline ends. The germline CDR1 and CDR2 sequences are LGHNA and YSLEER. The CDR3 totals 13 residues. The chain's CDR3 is CASSRGRNTEAFF. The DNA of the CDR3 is TGCGCCAGCAGCCGGGGCCGGAACACTGAAGCTTTCTTT.

The DNA of the CDR3 is TGCAGCGTTTCATATGACAGGAACACTGAAGCTTTCTTT. Translation: CSVSYDRNTEAFF. V usage is TRBV29-1 and J usage is TRBJ1-1, with D possibly TRBD1 on 5 matching bases. The CDR3 loop spans 13 amino acids. The V and J ends lost 5 bases and 1 base respectively, with 11 bases between them. CDR1 is SQVTM and CDR2 is ANQGSEA in the germline V gene.

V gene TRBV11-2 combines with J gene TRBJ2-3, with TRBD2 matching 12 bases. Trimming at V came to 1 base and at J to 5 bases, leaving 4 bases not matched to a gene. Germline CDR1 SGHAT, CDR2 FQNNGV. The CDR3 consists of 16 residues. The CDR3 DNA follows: TGTGCCAGCAGCTTAGTGCCTAGCGGGGGGGGAGATACGCAGTATTTT. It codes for CASSLVPSGGGDTQYF.

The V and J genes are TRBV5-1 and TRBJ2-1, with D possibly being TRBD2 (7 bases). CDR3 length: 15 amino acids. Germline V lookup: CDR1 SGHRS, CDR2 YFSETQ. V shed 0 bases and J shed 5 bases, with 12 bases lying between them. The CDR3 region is CASSLGGGDHNEQFF. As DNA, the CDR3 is TGCGCCAGCAGCTTGGGGGGGGGCGACCACAATGAGCAGTTCTTC.

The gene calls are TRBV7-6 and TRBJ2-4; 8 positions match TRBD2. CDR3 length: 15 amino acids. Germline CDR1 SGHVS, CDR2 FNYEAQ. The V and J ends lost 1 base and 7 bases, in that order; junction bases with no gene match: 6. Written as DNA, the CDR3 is TGTGCCAGCAGCTTAGTGGCGGGGGGCCGGAACATTCAGTACTTC. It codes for CASSLVAGGRNIQYF. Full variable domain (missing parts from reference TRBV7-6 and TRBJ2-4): GAGVSQSPRYKVTKRGQDVALRCDPISGHVSLYWYRQALGQGPEFLTYFNYEAQQDKSGLPNDRFSAERPEGSISTLTIQRTEQRDSAMYRCASSLVAGGRNIQYFGAGTRLSVL.

CDR3 DNA: TGCGCCAGCAGCCGACAGACAGGGGGCAATTCACCCCTCCACTTT. Amino acid sequence: CASSRQTGGNSPLHF. The genes are TRBV4-3 and TRBJ1-6; TRBD1 matches at 10 bases. Germline V gene data show CDR1 as LGHNA and CDR2 as YSLEER. The CDR3 has 15 amino acids. With 4 bases clipped from V and 7 bases from J, the junction kept 4 bases outside the gene matches.

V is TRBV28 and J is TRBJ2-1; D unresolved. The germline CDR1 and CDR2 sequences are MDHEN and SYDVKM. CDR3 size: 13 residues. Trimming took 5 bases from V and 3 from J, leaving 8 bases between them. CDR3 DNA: TGTGCCAGCAGTCTAGGCGGCTACAATGAGCAGTTCTTC. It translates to CASSLGGYNEQFF.

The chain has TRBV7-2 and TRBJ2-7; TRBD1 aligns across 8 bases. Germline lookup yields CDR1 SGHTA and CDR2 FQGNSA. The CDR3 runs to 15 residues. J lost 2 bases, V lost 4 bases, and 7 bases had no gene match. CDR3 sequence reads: CASSSFTGGAYEQYF. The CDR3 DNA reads TGTGCCAGCAGCTCATTCACAGGGGGAGCCTACGAGCAGTACTTC.

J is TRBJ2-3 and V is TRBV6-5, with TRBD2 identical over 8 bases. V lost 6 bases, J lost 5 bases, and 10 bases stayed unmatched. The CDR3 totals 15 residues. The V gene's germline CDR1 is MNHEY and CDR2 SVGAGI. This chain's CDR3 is CASRSGGAPIDTQYF. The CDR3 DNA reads TGTGCCAGCAGATCCGGGGGGGCACCGATAGATACGCAGTATTTT.